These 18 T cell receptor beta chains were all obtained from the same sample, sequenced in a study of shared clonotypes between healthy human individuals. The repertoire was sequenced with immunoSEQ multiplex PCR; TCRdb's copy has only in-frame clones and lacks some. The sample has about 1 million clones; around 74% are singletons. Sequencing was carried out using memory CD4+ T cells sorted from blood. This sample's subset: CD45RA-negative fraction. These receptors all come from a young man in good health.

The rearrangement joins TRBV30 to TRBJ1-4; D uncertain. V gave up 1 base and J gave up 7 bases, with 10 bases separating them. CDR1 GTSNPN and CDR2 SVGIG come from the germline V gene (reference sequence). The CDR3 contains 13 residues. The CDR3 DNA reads TGTGCCTGGAGTGCCAAAGGAAGTGAAAAACTGTTTTTT. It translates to CAWSAKGSEKLFF.

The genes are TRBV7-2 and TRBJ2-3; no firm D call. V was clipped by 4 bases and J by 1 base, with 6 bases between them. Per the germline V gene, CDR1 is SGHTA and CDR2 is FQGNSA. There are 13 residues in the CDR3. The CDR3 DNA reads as TGTGCCAGCAGCTCCTTCCGCACAGATACGCAGTATTTT. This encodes CASSSFRTDTQYF.

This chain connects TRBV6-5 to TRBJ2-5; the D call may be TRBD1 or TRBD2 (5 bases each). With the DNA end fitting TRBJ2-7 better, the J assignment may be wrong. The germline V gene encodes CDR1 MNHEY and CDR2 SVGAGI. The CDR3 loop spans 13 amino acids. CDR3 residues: CASAVGAWYEQYF. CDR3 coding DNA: TGTGCCTCTGCGGTCGGGGCTTGGTACGAGCAGTACTTC.

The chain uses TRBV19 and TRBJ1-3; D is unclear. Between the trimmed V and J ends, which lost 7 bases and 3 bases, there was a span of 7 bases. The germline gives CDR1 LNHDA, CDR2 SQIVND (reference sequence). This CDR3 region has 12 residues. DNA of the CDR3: TGTGCCAGTACTCGGAGTGGAAACACCATATATTTT. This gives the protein CASTRSGNTIYF.

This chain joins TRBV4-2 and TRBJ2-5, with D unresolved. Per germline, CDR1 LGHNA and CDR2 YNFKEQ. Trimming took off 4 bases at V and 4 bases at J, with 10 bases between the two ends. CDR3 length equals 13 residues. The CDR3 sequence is CASSPDETETQYF. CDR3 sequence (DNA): TGTGCCAGCAGCCCAGACGAGACAGAGACCCAGTACTTC.

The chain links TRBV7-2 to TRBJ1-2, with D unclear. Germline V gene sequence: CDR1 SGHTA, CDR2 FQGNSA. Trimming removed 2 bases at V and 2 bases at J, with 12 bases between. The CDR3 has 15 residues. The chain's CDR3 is CASSLNGRQNYGYTF. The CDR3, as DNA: TGTGCCAGCAGCTTAAACGGCCGGCAGAACTATGGCTACACCTTC.

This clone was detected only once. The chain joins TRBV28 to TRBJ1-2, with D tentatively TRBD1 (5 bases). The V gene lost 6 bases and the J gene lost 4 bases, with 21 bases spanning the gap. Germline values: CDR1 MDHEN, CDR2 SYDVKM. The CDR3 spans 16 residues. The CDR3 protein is CASSTGTQAGGYGYTF. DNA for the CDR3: TGTGCCAGCAGCACCGGGACCCAAGCCGGGGGCTATGGCTACACCTTC.

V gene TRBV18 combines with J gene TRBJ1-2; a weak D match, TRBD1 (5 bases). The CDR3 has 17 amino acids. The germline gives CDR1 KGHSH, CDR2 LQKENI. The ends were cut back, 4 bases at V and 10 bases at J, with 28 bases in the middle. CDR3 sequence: CASSQSGTAPSVSVYTF. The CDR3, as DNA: TGTGCCAGCTCACAATCCGGGACGGCGCCCTCGGTTAGTGTCTACACCTTC.

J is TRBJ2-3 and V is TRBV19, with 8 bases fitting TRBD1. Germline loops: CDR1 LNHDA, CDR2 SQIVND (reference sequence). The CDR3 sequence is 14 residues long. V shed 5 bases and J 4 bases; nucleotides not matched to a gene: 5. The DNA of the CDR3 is TGTGCCAGTAGTGCAGGACAGGGCGCAGATACGCAGTATTTT. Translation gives CASSAGQGADTQYF.

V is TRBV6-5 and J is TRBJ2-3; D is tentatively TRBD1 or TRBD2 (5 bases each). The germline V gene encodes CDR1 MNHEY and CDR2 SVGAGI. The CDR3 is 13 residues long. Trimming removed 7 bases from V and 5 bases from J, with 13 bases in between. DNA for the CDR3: TGTGCCAGCAAGAGGGGCCCGGTAGATACGCAGTATTTT. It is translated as CASKRGPVDTQYF.

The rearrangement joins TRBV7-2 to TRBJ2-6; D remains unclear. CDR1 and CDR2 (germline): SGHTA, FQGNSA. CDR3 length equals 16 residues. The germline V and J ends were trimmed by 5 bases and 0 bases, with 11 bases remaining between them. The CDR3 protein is CASSLSRNSGANVLTF. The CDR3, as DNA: TGTGCCAGCAGCCTCAGTCGGAACTCTGGGGCCAACGTCCTGACTTTC.

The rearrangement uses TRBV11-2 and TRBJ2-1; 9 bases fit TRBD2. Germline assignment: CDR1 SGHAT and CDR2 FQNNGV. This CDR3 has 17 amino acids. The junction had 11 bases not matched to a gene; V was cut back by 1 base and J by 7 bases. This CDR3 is CASSLAPSGIVGNEQFF. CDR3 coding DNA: TGTGCCAGCAGCTTAGCTCCTAGCGGGATCGTGGGGAATGAGCAGTTCTTC.

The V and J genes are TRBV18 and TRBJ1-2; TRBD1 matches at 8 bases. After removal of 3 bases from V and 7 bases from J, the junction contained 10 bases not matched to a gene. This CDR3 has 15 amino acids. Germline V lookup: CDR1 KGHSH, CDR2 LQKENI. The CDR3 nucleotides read TGTGCCAGCTCACCCGCGGACAGGGCGGCGGGTGGCTACACCTTC. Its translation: CASSPADRAAGGYTF.

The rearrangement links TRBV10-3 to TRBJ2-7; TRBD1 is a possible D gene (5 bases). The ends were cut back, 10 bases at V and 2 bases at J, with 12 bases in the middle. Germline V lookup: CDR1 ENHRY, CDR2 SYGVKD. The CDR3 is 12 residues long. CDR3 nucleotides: TGTGCCACGCGGACACTCACCTACGAGCAGTACTTC. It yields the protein CATRTLTYEQYF.

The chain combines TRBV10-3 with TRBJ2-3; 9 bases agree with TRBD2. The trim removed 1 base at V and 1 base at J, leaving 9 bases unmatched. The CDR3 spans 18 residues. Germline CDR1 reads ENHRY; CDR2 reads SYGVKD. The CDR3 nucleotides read TGTGCCATCAGTGAGTTCCCGACTAGCGGTCGTCGCACAGATACGCAGTATTTT. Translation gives CAISEFPTSGRRTDTQYF.

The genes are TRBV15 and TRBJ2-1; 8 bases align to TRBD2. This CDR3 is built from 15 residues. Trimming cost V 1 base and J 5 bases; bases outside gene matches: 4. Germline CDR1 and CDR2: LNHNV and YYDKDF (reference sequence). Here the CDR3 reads CATSRAGGTDNEQFF. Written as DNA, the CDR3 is TGTGCCACCAGCAGAGCGGGAGGGACCGACAATGAGCAGTTCTTC. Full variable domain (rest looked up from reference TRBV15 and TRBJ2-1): DAMVIQNPRYQVTQFGKPVTLSCSQTLNHNVMYWYQQKSSQAPKLLFHYYDKDFNNEADTPDNFQSRRPNTSFCFLDIRSPGLGDTAMYLCATSRAGGTDNEQFFGPGTRLTVL.

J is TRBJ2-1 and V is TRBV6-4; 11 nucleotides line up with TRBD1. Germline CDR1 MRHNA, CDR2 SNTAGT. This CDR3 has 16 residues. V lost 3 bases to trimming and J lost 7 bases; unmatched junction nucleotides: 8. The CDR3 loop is CASSDNGQGARNEQFF. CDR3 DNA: TGTGCCAGCAGTGATAACGGACAGGGGGCGCGTAATGAGCAGTTCTTC.

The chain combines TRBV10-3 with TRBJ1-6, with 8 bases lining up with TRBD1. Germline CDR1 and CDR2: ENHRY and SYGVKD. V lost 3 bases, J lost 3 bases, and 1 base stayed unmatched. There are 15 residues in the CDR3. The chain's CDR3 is CAISEQGVYNSPLHF. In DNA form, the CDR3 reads TGTGCCATCAGTGAACAGGGGGTCTATAATTCACCCCTCCACTTT.